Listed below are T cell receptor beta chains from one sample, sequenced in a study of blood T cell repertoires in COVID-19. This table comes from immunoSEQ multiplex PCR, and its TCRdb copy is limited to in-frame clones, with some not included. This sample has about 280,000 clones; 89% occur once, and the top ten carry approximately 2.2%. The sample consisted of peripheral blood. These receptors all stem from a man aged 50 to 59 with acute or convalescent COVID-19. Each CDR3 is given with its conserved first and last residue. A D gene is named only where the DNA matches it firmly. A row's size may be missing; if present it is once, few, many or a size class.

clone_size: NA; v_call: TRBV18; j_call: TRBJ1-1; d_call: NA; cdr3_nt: TGTGCCAGCTCACCACAGGTGGAACAGTTCGCTGAAGCTTTCTTT; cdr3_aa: CASSPQVEQFAEAFF
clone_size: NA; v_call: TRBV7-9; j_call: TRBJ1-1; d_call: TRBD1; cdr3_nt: TGTGCCAGCAGCGCATTACAGGGGGCGAAGACTGAAGCTTTCTTT; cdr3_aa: CASSALQGAKTEAFF
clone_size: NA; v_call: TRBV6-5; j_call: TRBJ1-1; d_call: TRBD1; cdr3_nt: TGTGCCAGCAGTTGGGGACAGGGGAAGGGCACTGAAGCTTTCTTT; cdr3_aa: CASSWGQGKGTEAFF
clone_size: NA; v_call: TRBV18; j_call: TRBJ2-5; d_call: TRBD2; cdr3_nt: TGTGCCAGCTCACCACCTCAAGCTAGCGGGGGACTTGAGACCCAGTACTTC; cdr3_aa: CASSPPQASGGLETQYF
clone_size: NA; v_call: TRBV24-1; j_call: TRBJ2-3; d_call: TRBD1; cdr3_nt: TGTGCCACCAGTGATCGACAGGGGAGCACAGATACGCAGTATTTT; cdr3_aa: CATSDRQGSTDTQYF
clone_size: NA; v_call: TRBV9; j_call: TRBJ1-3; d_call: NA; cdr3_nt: TGTGCCAGCAGCGTACAAACCCTCTTACCGGGATCAAGGGCTGGAAACACCATATATTTT; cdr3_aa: CASSVQTLLPGSRAGNTIYF
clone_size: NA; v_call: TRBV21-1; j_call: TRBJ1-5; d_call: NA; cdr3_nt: TGTGCCAGCAGCAAAGCGCTTCCTGGGACAGAGTGGACAGGGGATAGCAATCAGCCCCAGCATTTT; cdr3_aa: CASSKALPGTEWTGDSNQPQHF
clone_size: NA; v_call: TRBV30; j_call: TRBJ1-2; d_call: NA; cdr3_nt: TGTGCCTGGAGTGGGGGGGAGGGTCGGTATGGCTACACCTTC; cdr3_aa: CAWSGGEGRYGYTF
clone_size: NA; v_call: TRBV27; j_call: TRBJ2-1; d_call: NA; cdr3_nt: TGTGCCAGCATGACTAGGGCGGCTCCTAATGAGCAGTTCTTC; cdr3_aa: CASMTRAAPNEQFF
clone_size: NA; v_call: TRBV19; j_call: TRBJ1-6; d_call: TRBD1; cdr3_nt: TGTGCCAGTAGTAGGGACAGGAATAATTCACCCCTCCACTTT; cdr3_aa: CASSRDRNNSPLHF
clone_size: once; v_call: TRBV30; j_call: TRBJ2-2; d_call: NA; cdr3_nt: TGTGCCTGGAGTGTAGGGGCCTGGGGGCCCTTCACCGGGGAGCTGTTTTTT; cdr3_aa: CAWSVGAWGPFTGELFF
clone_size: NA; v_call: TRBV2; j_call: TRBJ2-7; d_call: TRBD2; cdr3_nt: TGTGCCAGCATAGCGGGGAACTCCTACGAGCAGTACTTC; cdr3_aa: CASIAGNSYEQYF
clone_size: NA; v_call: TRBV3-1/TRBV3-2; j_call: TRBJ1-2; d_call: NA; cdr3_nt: TGTGCCAGCAGCCAGGAATTGACAGGCGGGAGCTATGGCTACACCTTC; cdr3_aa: CASSQELTGGSYGYTF
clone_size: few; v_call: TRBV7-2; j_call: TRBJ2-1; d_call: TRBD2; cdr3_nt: TGTGCCAGCAGCTTACGGGGGGTTAACAATGAGCAGTTCTTC; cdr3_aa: CASSLRGVNNEQFF
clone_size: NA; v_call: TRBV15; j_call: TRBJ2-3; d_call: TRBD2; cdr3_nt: TGTGCCACCAGCAGAGTAGAGGGCGGGGGTTGGTCCGGCACAGATACGCAGTATTTT; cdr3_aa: CATSRVEGGGWSGTDTQYF
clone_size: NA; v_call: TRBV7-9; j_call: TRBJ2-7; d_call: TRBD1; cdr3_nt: TGTGCCAGCAGCCGGGACAGGACATCCTACGAGCAGTACTTC; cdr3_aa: CASSRDRTSYEQYF
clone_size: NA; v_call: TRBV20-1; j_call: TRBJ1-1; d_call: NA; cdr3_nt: TGCAGTGCTAGTAAGGGGCCTGGCACTGAAGCTTTCTTT; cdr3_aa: CSASKGPGTEAFF
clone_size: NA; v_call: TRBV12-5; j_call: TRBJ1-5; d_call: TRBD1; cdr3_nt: TGTGCTAGTGGTTTGGGGGGACAGGGCAATCAGCCCCAGCATTTT; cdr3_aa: CASGLGGQGNQPQHF
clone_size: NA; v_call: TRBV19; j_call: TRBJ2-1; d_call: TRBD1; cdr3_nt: TGTGCCAGTAGTAACTCCCGGGACAGGAGGGATGAGCAGTTCTTC; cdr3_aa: CASSNSRDRRDEQFF
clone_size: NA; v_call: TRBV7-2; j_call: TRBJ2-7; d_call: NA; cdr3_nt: TGTGCCAGCAGCTTCCAGTCCTACGAGCAGTACTTC; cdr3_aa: CASSFQSYEQYF
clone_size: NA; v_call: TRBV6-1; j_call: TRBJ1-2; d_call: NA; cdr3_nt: TGTGCCAGCAGTGAAGCCCTACAACAGGGAAACTATGGCTACACCTTC; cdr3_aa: CASSEALQQGNYGYTF
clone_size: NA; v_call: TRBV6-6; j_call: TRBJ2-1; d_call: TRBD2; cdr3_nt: TGTGCCAGCAGTTACTCCAGCGGGGGCTACAATGAGCAGTTCTTC; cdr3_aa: CASSYSSGGYNEQFF
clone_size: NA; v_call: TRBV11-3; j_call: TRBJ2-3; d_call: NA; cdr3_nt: TGTGCCAGCAGCTTGGGACATAGCACAGATACGCAGTATTTT; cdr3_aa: CASSLGHSTDTQYF
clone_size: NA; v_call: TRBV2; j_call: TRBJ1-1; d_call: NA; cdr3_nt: TGTGCCAGCTCCCCGGGGAGGACGGAAGCTTTCTTT; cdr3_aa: CASSPGRTEAFF
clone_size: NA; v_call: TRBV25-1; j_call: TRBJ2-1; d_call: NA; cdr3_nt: TGTGCCAGCAGTGAACGGTATGTAAACAATGAGCAGTTCTTC; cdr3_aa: CASSERYVNNEQFF
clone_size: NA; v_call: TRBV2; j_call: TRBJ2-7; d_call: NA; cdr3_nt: TGTGCCAGTGCACAGGCCTACGAGCAGTACTTC; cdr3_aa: CASAQAYEQYF
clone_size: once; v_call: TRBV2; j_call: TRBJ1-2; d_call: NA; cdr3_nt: TGTGCCAGCCGCACTTCAGGGGCAGGCGGCTACACCTTC; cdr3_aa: CASRTSGAGGYTF
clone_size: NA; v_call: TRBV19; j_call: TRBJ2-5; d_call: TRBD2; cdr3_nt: TGTGCCAGTAGACCGGGGGGACTACAAGAGACCCAGTACTTC; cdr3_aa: CASRPGGLQETQYF
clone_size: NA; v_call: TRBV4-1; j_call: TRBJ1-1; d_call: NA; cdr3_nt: TGCGCCAGCAGCCAAAAGGACAGTGAGAGCACTGAAGCTTTCTTT; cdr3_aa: CASSQKDSESTEAFF
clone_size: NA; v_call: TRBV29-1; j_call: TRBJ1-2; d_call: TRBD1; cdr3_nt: TGCAGCGCTCAGGGGGCGGAGGGCTACACCTTC; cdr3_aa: CSAQGAEGYTF
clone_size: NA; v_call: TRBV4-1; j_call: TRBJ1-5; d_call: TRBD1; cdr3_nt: TGCGCCAGCAGCCAAGACGAACAGGGGCGGTTCTGGCCCCAGCATTTT; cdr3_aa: CASSQDEQGRFWPQHF
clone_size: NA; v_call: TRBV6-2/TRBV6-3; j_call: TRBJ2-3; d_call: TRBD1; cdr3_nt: TGTGCCAGCAGTTACTCGCTAGGGACAGCTAGCACAGATACGCAGTATTTT; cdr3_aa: CASSYSLGTASTDTQYF
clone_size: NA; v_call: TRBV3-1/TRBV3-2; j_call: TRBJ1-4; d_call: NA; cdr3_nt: TGTGCCAGCAGAAATACAGGATTCGGTAATGAAAAACTGTTTTTT; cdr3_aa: CASRNTGFGNEKLFF
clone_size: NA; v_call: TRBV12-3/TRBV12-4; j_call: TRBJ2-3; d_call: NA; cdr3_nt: TGTGCCAGCAGGCCGTCAGGCCCAGATACGCAGTATTTT; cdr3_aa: CASRPSGPDTQYF
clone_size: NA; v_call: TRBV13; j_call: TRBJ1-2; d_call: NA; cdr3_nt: TGTGCCAGCAGCTTAAGGGGAGGGCGCGCGAACTATGGCTACACCTTC; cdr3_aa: CASSLRGGRANYGYTF
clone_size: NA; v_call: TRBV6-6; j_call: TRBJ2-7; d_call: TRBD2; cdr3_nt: TGTGCCAGCAGCCCTAGCGGGGATAGGATCGGGCAGTACTTC; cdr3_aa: CASSPSGDRIGQYF
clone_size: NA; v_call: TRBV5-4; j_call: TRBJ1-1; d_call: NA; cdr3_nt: TGTGCCAGCAGCAAGGACTTTAACACTGAAGCTTTCTTT; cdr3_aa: CASSKDFNTEAFF
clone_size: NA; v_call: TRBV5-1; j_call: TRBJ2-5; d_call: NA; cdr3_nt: TGCGCCAGCAGCGTCGGACATGTCGCCTTGCAAGAGACCCAGTACTTC; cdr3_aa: CASSVGHVALQETQYF
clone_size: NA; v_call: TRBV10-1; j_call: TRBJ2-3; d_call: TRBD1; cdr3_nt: TGCGCCAGCACCCCCGACAGGGGGCTATATACGCAGTATTTT; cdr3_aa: CASTPDRGLYTQYF
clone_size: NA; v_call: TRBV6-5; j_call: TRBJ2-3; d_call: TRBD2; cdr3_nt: TGTGCCAGCCGACTAGCGGGGGTTACAGATACGCAGTATTTT; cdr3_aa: CASRLAGVTDTQYF
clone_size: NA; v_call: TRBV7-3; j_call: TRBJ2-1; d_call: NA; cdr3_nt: TGTGCCAGCAGTCCCGGAGTTAGGGGCAACAATGAGCAGTTCTTC; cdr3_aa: CASSPGVRGNNEQFF
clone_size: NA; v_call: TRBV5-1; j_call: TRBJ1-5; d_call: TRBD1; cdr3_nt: TGCGCCAGCAGCGAGGACAGGGGAAAGCCCCAGCATTTT; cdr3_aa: CASSEDRGKPQHF
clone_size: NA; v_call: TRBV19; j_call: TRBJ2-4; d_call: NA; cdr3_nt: TGTGCCAGTAGTATAGCCCCAGGGTTAGCCAAAAACATTCAGTACTTC; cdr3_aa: CASSIAPGLAKNIQYF
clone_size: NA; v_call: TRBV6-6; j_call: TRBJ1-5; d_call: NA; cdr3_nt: TGTGCCAGCAGTCGGAGGGAAATGGGGCAGCCCCAGCATTTT; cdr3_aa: CASSRREMGQPQHF
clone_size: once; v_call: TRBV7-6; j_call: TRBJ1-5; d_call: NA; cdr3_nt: TGTGCCAGCAGCTTGGGCGCAGGGCCAGATCAGCCCCAGCATTTT; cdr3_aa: CASSLGAGPDQPQHF
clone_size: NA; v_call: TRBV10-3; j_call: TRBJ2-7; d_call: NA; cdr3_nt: TGTGCCATCAGTGAGTCGAAGGGGTCCTACGAGCAGTACTTC; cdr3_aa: CAISESKGSYEQYF
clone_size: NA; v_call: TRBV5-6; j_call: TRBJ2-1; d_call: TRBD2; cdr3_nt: TGTGCCAGCAGCTTGCGGGGGGGCCGGGATGAGCAGTTCTTC; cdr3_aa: CASSLRGGRDEQFF
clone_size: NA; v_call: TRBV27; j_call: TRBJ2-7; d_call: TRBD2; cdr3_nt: TGTGCCAGCAGTTTCGGGAGGAGTGGGAACGAGCAGTACTTC; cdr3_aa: CASSFGRSGNEQYF
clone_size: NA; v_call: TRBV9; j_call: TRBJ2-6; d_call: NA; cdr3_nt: TGTGCCAGCAGCATCCACTGGGGCGCGGAGACTGGGGCCAACGTCCTGACTTTC; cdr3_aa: CASSIHWGAETGANVLTF
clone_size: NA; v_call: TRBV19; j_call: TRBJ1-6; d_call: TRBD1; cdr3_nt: TGTGCCAGTAGTATGGAGGGGGCTTATTCACCCCTCCACTTT; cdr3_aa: CASSMEGAYSPLHF
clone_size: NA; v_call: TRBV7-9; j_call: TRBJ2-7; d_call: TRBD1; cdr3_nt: TGTGCCAGCAGCAGGGGACAGCGAAGCTCCTACGAGCAGTACTTC; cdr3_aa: CASSRGQRSSYEQYF
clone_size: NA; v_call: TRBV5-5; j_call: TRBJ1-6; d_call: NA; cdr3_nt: TGTGCCAGCAGCTTGACTGGGGGGGTTAGCTCCTATAATTCACCCCTCCACTTT; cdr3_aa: CASSLTGGVSSYNSPLHF
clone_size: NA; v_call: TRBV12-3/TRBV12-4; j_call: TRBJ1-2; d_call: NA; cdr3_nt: TGTGCCAGCACCCCACGGGAAACTAGGGGCTACACCTTC; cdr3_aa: CASTPRETRGYTF
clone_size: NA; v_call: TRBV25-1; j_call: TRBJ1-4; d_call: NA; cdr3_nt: TGTGCCACCCGCCAGGGGCCAACTAATGAAAAACTGTTTTTT; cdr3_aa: CATRQGPTNEKLFF
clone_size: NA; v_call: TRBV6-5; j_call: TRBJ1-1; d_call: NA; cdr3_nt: TGTGCCAGCAGTTACGGCTCCACTAACACGCACACTGAAGCTTTCTTT; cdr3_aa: CASSYGSTNTHTEAFF
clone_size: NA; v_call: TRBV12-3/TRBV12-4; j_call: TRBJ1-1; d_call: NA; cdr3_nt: TGTGCCAGCAGTCCCATGAACACTGAAGCTTTCTTT; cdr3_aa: CASSPMNTEAFF
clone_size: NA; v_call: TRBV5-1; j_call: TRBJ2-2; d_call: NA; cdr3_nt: TGCGCCAGCAGCAGAGGGTGGAACACCGGGGAGCTGTTTTTT; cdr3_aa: CASSRGWNTGELFF
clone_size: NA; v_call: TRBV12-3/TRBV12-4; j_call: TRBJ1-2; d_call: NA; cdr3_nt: TGTGCCAGCAGTTTCAACCGAGCTGGTGGCTACACCTTC; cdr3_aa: CASSFNRAGGYTF
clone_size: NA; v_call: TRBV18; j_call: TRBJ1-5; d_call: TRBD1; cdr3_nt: TGTGCCAGCTCACTTACCGGGACAGGGAATCAGCCCCAGCATTTT; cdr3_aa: CASSLTGTGNQPQHF